Each of the 20 T cell receptor beta chains below was sequenced from the same sample in a study of blood T cell repertoires in COVID-19. Using immunoSEQ multiplex PCR, the repertoire was profiled, and TCRdb retains in-frame clones only, with some absent. Seen here are about 210,000 clones, more than 75% observed once, and the top ten hold approximately 7.2%. The sequenced sample was PBMCs or T cells enriched from blood (not recorded which). These receptors all come from a man in his thirties or forties in a cohort exposed to, infected with or recovered from COVID-19 (not recorded which).

This chain joins TRBV5-1 and TRBJ1-1, with a weak D call TRBD1 (5 bases). Trimming removed 6 bases at V and 8 bases at J, with 17 bases between. The CDR3 consists of 13 residues. The germline V gene encodes CDR1 SGHRS and CDR2 YFSETQ. DNA for the CDR3: TGCGCCAGCACCCCGGGGGGGATTCGGGAAGCTTTCTTT. This codes for CASTPGGIREAFF.

This clone was seen a single time. The chain carries TRBV9 and TRBJ2-1; D remains ambiguous. The CDR3 contains 14 residues. The germline CDR1 and CDR2 sequences are SGDLS and YYNGEE. V lost 0 bases and J lost 0, with 4 bases in between. This CDR3 reads CASSVGSSYNEQFF. The DNA of the CDR3 is TGTGCCAGCAGCGTAGGGAGCTCCTACAATGAGCAGTTCTTC.

The V gene is TRBV7-3, the J gene TRBJ2-1, with 7 bases lining up with TRBD2. Trimming at V came to 5 bases and at J to 5 bases, leaving 6 bases not matched to a gene. Germline lookup yields CDR1 SGHTA and CDR2 FQGTGA. CDR3 length: 14 residues. CDR3 nucleotides: TGTGCCAGCAGCCGGACTAGAGATGACAATGAGCAGTTCTTC. Translated: CASSRTRDDNEQFF.

The chain joins TRBV29-1 to TRBJ2-1, with a possible D match to TRBD1 (6 bases). The CDR3 contains 11 residues. Trimming cost V 6 bases and J 8 bases, with 11 bases left between them. CDR1 is SQVTM and CDR2 is ANQGSEA in the germline V gene. This CDR3 is CSVGTGYEQFF. CDR3 sequence (DNA): TGCAGCGTCGGCACAGGGTATGAGCAGTTCTTC.

V usage is TRBV28 and J usage is TRBJ1-4, with TRBD1 matching over 7 bases. Trimming cost V 6 bases and J 8 bases; bases outside gene matches: 9. The CDR3 is 14 residues long. Germline CDR1 is MDHEN and CDR2 is SYDVKM. CDR3 coding DNA: TGTGCCAGCAGAAATGACAGGGTTAACGAAAAACTGTTTTTT. Its translation is CASRNDRVNEKLFF.

V gene TRBV14 combines with J gene TRBJ1-1; D gene unclear. V lost 5 bases and J lost 0, with 16 bases in between. Germline V lookup: CDR1 SGHDN, CDR2 FVKESK. CDR3 length: 16 amino acids. The CDR3 protein is CASSCSPPVVNTEAFF. CDR3 DNA sequence: TGTGCCAGCAGCTGCTCCCCGCCGGTCGTGAACACTGAAGCTTTCTTT.

This clone was found a few times. The genes are TRBV5-4 and TRBJ2-5, with 12 positions matching TRBD2. J lost 0 bases, V lost 4 bases, and 4 bases had no gene match. The CDR3 spans 16 residues. Looked up from germline, CDR1 is SGHNT and CDR2 is YYREEE (reference sequence). The CDR3 DNA reads as TGTGCCAGCAGCCCCGGACTAGCGGGGAACCAAGAGACCCAGTACTTC. Its protein product is CASSPGLAGNQETQYF.

V and J are TRBV6-6 and TRBJ1-6; 9 nucleotides match TRBD1. With V trimmed by 7 bases and J by 4 bases, 5 bases remained unmatched. CDR1 and CDR2 from the germline V gene are MNHNY and SVGAGI (reference sequence). The CDR3 is made up of 15 amino acids. This chain's CDR3 is CASTDGQGYNSPLHF. CDR3 in DNA: TGTGCCAGCACTGATGGACAGGGGTATAATTCACCCCTCCACTTT.

This rearrangement joins TRBV28 to TRBJ2-5, with 12 bases aligning to TRBD2. The trim removed 3 bases at V and 2 bases at J, leaving 4 bases unmatched. The CDR3 is 16 residues long. Germline V lookup: CDR1 MDHEN, CDR2 SYDVKM. The CDR3 protein is CASSFGGLAGQETQYF. In DNA form, the CDR3 reads TGTGCCAGCAGTTTTGGAGGACTAGCGGGACAAGAGACCCAGTACTTC.

The CDR3 bases are TGTGCCAGCAGCTTAGTCGGACGGGGAAATCCCCTCCACTTT. It yields the protein CASSLVGRGNPLHF. The chain combines TRBV7-6 with TRBJ1-6, with no clear D. CDR1 and CDR2 (germline): SGHVS, FNYEAQ. CDR3 length equals 14 residues. V shed 1 base and J shed 13 bases, with 14 bases lying between them.

The chain uses TRBV13 and TRBJ2-3, with TRBD1 identical over 11 bases. The CDR3 contains 16 residues. The germline CDR1 and CDR2 sequences are PRHDT and FYEKMQ (reference sequence). Trimming cost V 5 bases and J 5 bases; bases outside gene matches: 9. The CDR3 protein is CASSPSPGQGVDTQYF. The DNA for the CDR3 is TGTGCCAGCAGCCCCTCCCCGGGACAGGGGGTAGATACGCAGTATTTT.

The CDR3 DNA reads TGTGCCAGCAGCTTTGTAGTTGGGCCAAACACTGAAGCTTTCTTT. Translated, it gives CASSFVVGPNTEAFF. The chain employs TRBV5-5 and TRBJ1-1; D is uncertain. Per the germline V gene, CDR1 is SGHKS and CDR2 is YYEKEE (reference sequence). Between the trimmed V and J ends, which lost 2 bases and 2 bases, there was a span of 13 bases. This CDR3 has 15 residues.

This sequence joins TRBV6-5 and TRBJ2-7; 9 positions agree with TRBD2. This CDR3 has 13 amino acids. J lost 6 bases, V lost 8 bases, and 8 bases had no gene match. Per germline, CDR1 MNHEY and CDR2 SVGAGI. The DNA of the CDR3 is TGTGCCAGCCGTAGCGGGAGCCGGTCCGAGCAGTACTTC. This sequence encodes CASRSGSRSEQYF.

The rearrangement links TRBV2 to TRBJ1-6; D unclear. The germline V gene has CDR1 SNHLY and CDR2 FYNNEI. The V end lost 2 bases, the J end lost 9 bases, and 11 bases lay between the germline ends. This CDR3 region has 14 residues. CDR3 coding DNA: TGTGCCAGCAGTGAAAAAGGACGGGGTTCACCCCTCCACTTT. Amino acids: CASSEKGRGSPLHF.

V and J are TRBV7-8 and TRBJ1-2; 7 nucleotides align to TRBD1. The V segment lost 5 bases and the J segment 7 bases; nucleotides outside the gene matches: 7. Germline CDR1 reads SGHVS; CDR2 reads FQNEAQ. The CDR3 length is 13 residues. CDR3 loop: CASSQLGGAGYTF. CDR3 DNA: TGTGCCAGCAGCCAACTAGGGGGCGCTGGCTACACCTTC.

The chain carries TRBV7-9 and TRBJ2-2; no clear D. Deletions cut 3 bases from V and 8 bases from J, with 13 bases between. The germline gives CDR1 SEHNR, CDR2 FQNEAQ (reference sequence). The CDR3 consists of 14 residues. The CDR3 sequence is CASSLGSLPGELFF. CDR3 bases: TGTGCCAGCAGCTTGGGCAGTCTCCCGGGGGAGCTGTTTTTT.

The chain couples TRBV6-5 to TRBJ2-1; the D gene is possibly TRBD2 (5 bases). The V end was cut by 8 bases, the J end by 4 bases, with 18 bases between. This CDR3 is built from 15 residues. The germline gives CDR1 MNHEY, CDR2 SVGAGI. The CDR3: CASARTDVSYNEQFF. Written as DNA, the CDR3 is TGTGCCAGCGCTCGGACTGACGTTTCGTACAATGAGCAGTTCTTC.

The chain combines TRBV11-1 with TRBJ2-7; 8 positions agree with TRBD1. Germline V gene data show CDR1 as SGHAT and CDR2 as FQDESV (reference sequence). The CDR3 length is 14 residues. Trimming removed 5 bases from V and 3 bases from J; junction bases left unmatched: 6. The CDR3 bases are TGTGCCAGCAGCCGCGGGACAGGCGGCTACGAGCAGTACTTC. It codes for CASSRGTGGYEQYF.

This chain joins TRBV4-1 and TRBJ1-2, with TRBD1 matching over 7 bases. Losses at the gene ends were 4 bases for V and 2 bases for J; bases not matched to a gene: 10. The CDR3 is 16 amino acids. In germline, CDR1 is MGHRA, CDR2 YSYEKL. CDR3 sequence reads: CASSPEGAGGNYGYTF. The CDR3 DNA reads TGCGCCAGCAGCCCCGAGGGGGCAGGAGGCAACTATGGCTACACCTTC.

This clone was observed a few times. DNA of the CDR3: TGCGCCAGCAGCTTGGTTGGAGTGAACACTGAAGCTTTCTTT. Protein sequence: CASSLVGVNTEAFF. This rearrangement joins TRBV5-1 to TRBJ1-1; D gene ambiguous. This CDR3 contains 14 residues. CDR1 and CDR2 from the germline V gene are SGHRS and YFSETQ. The ends were cut back, 0 bases at V and 0 bases at J, with 6 bases in the middle. Variable domain in full (rest from reference TRBV5-1 and TRBJ1-1): KAGVTQTPRYLIKTRGQQVTLSCSPISGHRSVSWYQQTPGQGLQFLFEYFSETQRNKGNFPGRFSGRQFSNSRSEMNVSTLELGDSALYLCASSLVGVNTEAFFGQGTRLTVV.